This T cell receptor (beta chain) was observed in a study of control samples from healthy donors and cancer patients. CDR1 KGHDR and CDR2 SFDVKD come from the germline V gene. The V end lost 1 base, the J end lost 3 bases, and 5 bases lay between the germline ends. This CDR3 is 14 amino acids long. The method was immunoSEQ multiplex PCR; TCRdb's version includes in-frame clones alone and lacks a portion of them. The data contain 130,000 to 150,000 clones, around 90% of them singletons. Sequencing used blood. The V gene is TRBV24-1, the J gene TRBJ2-2; D remains ambiguous. The TCR sequence derives from a man aged 30 to 39 in good health. CDR3 DNA: TGTGCCACCAGTGATTTACGGGACACCGGGGAGCTGTTTTTT. Translation gives CATSDLRDTGELFF.